This TCR beta chain was sequenced in a study of neurological immune-mediated disorders. Study-level results: Private repertoires in all groups were suggested by the absence of shared CDR3 amino acid sequences among expanded clones across subjects.

This clonotype was detected ten times or more. Antigen specificity is unknown. TCRdb reprocessed the 5' RACE reads via MiXCR and lists one record per CDR3 protein. The sample holds around 42,000 distinct CDR3 sequences, 13% seen once. Trimming removed 3 bases from V and 7 bases from J, with 12 bases in between. Per the germline V gene, CDR1 is MNHEY and CDR2 is SMNVEV (reference sequence). The CDR3 is 13 amino acids. Time point defined: longitudinal time-point 3. Healthy control participants comprised blood bank volunteers in Maryland, USA. The origin of this receptor is a man aged 25-45 years in good health. The V call is TRBV27, the J call TRBJ2-5; D ambiguous. Input material: PBMCs. CDR3 in amino acids: CASSFSAARTQYF. CDR3 in DNA: TGTGCCAGCAGTTTCTCGGCAGCCCGGACCCAGTACTTC.